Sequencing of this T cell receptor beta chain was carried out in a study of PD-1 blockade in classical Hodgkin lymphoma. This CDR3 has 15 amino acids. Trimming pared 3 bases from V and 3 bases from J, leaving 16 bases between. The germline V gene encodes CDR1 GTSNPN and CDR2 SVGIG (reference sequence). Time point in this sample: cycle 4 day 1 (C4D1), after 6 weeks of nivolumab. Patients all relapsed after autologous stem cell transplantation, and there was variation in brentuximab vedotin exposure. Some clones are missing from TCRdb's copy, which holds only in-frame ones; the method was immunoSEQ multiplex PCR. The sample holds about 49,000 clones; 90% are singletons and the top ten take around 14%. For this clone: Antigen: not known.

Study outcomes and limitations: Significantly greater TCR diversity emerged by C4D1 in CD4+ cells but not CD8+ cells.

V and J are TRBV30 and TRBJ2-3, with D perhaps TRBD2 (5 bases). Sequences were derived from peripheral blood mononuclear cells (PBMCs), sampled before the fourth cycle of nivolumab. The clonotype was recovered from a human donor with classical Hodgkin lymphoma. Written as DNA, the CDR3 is TGTGCCTGGAGAGACTACCTTATATATACAGATACGCAGTATTTT. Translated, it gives CAWRDYLIYTDTQYF.